A selection of T cell receptor beta chains follows, all from one sample in a study of T cell responses to AZD1222 COVID-19 vaccine. The protocol was immunoSEQ multiplex PCR, while the TCRdb copy is restricted to in-frame clones and leaves out a portion. The sample consists of some 110,000 clones, more than 65% of them appearing once. The source was peripheral blood, collected on day 0 of AZD1222 vaccination. The receptor set was obtained from an adult in good health. Both conserved end residues are part of each CDR3. The order of the fields is V gene, clone size, J gene, D gene, CDR3 protein, CDR3 DNA. D genes are given only for firm matches. Clone size appears in some rows only: once, few, many, or a class for an expanded clone.

>TRBV28|NA|TRBJ1-2|TRBD1
CASSLSPTGAQGANTF
TGTGCCAGCAGTTTATCCCCGACCGGTGCACAGGGGGCAAACACCTTC
>TRBV5-1|NA|TRBJ1-1|TRBD1
CASSYGTGKSPEAFF
TGCGCCAGCAGCTACGGGACAGGCAAATCACCAGAGGCTTTCTTT
>TRBV18|NA|TRBJ2-2|NA
CASSPPGRVHTGELFF
TGTGCCAGCTCACCACCCGGCAGGGTTCACACCGGGGAGCTGTTTTTT
>TRBV28|NA|TRBJ1-1|NA
CASGGNTEAFF
TGTGCCAGCGGTGGAAACACTGAAGCTTTCTTT
>TRBV7-2|NA|TRBJ2-7|TRBD1
CASSLGQGTFYEQYF
TGTGCCAGCAGCTTAGGACAGGGGACTTTCTACGAGCAGTACTTC
>TRBV11-1|NA|TRBJ2-3|TRBD2
CASSPFGLAGGDTQYF
TGTGCCAGCAGCCCGTTTGGACTAGCGGGAGGAGATACGCAGTATTTT
>TRBV7-2|NA|TRBJ1-2|NA
CASSPGSGAWVNGYTF
TGTGCCAGCAGTCCGGGATCGGGGGCGTGGGTAAATGGCTACACCTTC
>TRBV10-3|NA|TRBJ2-1|TRBD2
CASARGGAYNEQFF
TGTGCCTCTGCCCGCGGGGGGGCATACAATGAGCAGTTCTTC
>TRBV2|NA|TRBJ1-5|NA
CASRSGDNSNQPQHF
TGTGCCAGCAGATCGGGAGATAATAGCAATCAGCCCCAGCATTTT
>TRBV10-3|once|TRBJ2-3|TRBD1
CAISSGQGATDTQYF
TGTGCCATCAGTTCAGGACAGGGGGCTACAGATACGCAGTATTTT
>TRBV6-4|NA|TRBJ2-7|TRBD1
CASSDPDRGPYEQYF
TGTGCCAGCAGTGACCCCGACAGGGGGCCCTACGAGCAGTACTTC
>TRBV28|NA|TRBJ2-3|TRBD2
CASRGGGATDTQYF
TGTGCCAGCAGAGGCGGGGGGGCAACAGATACGCAGTATTTT
>TRBV7-9|NA|TRBJ2-7|TRBD2
CASSQGGTRTYEQYF
TGTGCCAGCAGCCAAGGGGGGACTAGAACCTACGAGCAGTACTTC
>TRBV6-1|NA|TRBJ1-2|NA
CASSEGPPVGGSYGYTF
TGTGCCAGCAGTGAAGGGCCACCAGTCGGGGGAAGCTATGGCTACACCTTC
>TRBV6-6|NA|TRBJ1-4|NA
CASSYGGGHRTEKLFF
TGTGCCAGCAGTTACGGGGGGGGACATAGGACTGAAAAACTGTTTTTT
>TRBV7-2|NA|TRBJ2-7|NA
CASSPYSHSEQYF
TGTGCCAGCAGCCCCTACTCGCACTCCGAGCAGTACTTC
>TRBV28|NA|TRBJ2-1|TRBD1
CASTSGQGFYNEQFF
TGTGCCAGCACCTCGGGACAGGGGTTCTACAATGAGCAGTTCTTC
>TRBV6-5|NA|TRBJ1-6|NA
CASSSGVTYNSPLHF
TGTGCCAGCAGTTCGGGGGTCACCTATAATTCACCCCTCCACTTT
>TRBV3-1/TRBV3-2|once|TRBJ1-5|NA
CASSQDLINQPQHF
TGTGCCAGCAGCCAAGATTTAATCAATCAGCCCCAGCATTTT
>TRBV28|NA|TRBJ2-7|NA
CASTQIGGGSYEQYF
TGTGCCAGCACTCAAATAGGGGGGGGAAGCTACGAGCAGTACTTC
>TRBV6-2/TRBV6-3|few|TRBJ2-7|NA
CASSYVQGTYEQYF
TGTGCCAGCAGTTACGTTCAGGGGACCTACGAGCAGTACTTC
>TRBV21-1|once|TRBJ1-2|NA
CASKGHVNYGYTF
TGTGCCAGCAAAGGACACGTTAACTATGGCTACACCTTC
>TRBV14|NA|TRBJ2-7|NA
CASSLLGGPSYEQYF
TGTGCCAGCAGCCTACTCGGGGGCCCCTCCTACGAGCAGTACTTC
>TRBV9|NA|TRBJ1-2|NA
CASRALHPGGVYGYTF
TGTGCCAGCAGAGCTCTCCACCCGGGGGGAGTCTATGGCTACACCTTC
>TRBV7-2|NA|TRBJ1-3|NA
CASSLVRTASGNTIYF
TGTGCCAGCAGCTTAGTACGGACAGCCTCTGGAAACACCATATATTTT
>TRBV4-1|NA|TRBJ1-2|NA
CASSHISGYTF
TGCGCCAGCAGCCACATTTCTGGCTACACCTTC
>TRBV7-9|NA|TRBJ1-6|NA
CASSLALLRGDKNSPLHF
TGTGCCAGCAGCTTAGCGCTATTGAGGGGCGATAAGAATTCACCCCTCCACTTT
>TRBV28|NA|TRBJ2-7|NA
CASSLTDGYEQYF
TGTGCCAGCAGTTTAACCGACGGGTACGAGCAGTACTTC
>TRBV11-3|NA|TRBJ2-5|TRBD2
CASSVTSGGAQETQYF
TGTGCCAGCAGCGTAACTAGCGGGGGGGCCCAGGAGACCCAGTACTTC
>TRBV5-1|NA|TRBJ1-5|NA
CASSLAPGAANQPQHF
TGCGCCAGCAGCTTGGCTCCAGGGGCGGCCAATCAGCCCCAGCATTTT
>TRBV11-1|NA|TRBJ2-7|NA
CASSLNGNDEQYF
TGTGCCAGCAGCTTGAATGGAAATGACGAGCAGTACTTC
>TRBV5-4|NA|TRBJ2-2|TRBD1
CASSPGDRGRPGELFF
TGTGCCAGCAGCCCGGGGGACAGGGGGAGGCCCGGGGAGCTGTTTTTT
>TRBV29-1|NA|TRBJ1-2|NA
CSVENNYGYTF
TGCAGCGTTGAAAACAACTATGGCTACACCTTC
>TRBV7-9|NA|TRBJ1-1|TRBD1
CASSSPPRGPEAFF
TGTGCCAGCAGCTCCCCCCCCAGGGGGCCTGAAGCTTTCTTT
>TRBV6-5|NA|TRBJ1-5|NA
CASGLNQPQHF
TGTGCCAGCGGACTTAATCAGCCCCAGCATTTT
>TRBV28|NA|TRBJ2-3|NA
CASKPGTSTDTQYF
TGTGCCAGCAAACCGGGGACTAGCACAGATACGCAGTATTTT
>TRBV6-5|NA|TRBJ1-4|NA
CASSYSYSNEKLFF
TGTGCCAGCAGTTACTCTTATTCTAATGAAAAACTGTTTTTT
>TRBV6-1|once|TRBJ2-6|NA
CASSEAHGYSGANVLTF
TGTGCCAGCAGTGAAGCCCACGGCTACTCTGGGGCCAACGTCCTGACTTTC
>TRBV7-9|NA|TRBJ2-2|NA
CASSLYFGRENTGELFF
TGTGCCAGCAGCTTGTACTTTGGGCGGGAAAATACCGGGGAGCTGTTTTTT
>TRBV6-5|NA|TRBJ2-3|NA
CASEDRTSTDTQYF
TGTGCCAGCGAAGACAGAACTAGCACAGATACGCAGTATTTT
>TRBV27|once|TRBJ1-3|NA
CASSFNSGNTIYF
TGTGCCAGCAGTTTTAACTCTGGAAACACCATATATTTT
>TRBV18|NA|TRBJ1-6|TRBD1
CASSPGNRGRNSPLHF
TGTGCCAGCTCACCAGGGAACAGGGGGAGGAATTCACCCCTCCACTTT
>TRBV14|once|TRBJ2-2|NA
CASSTGRWVTGELFF
TGTGCCAGCAGTACTGGGAGATGGGTCACCGGGGAGCTGTTTTTT
>TRBV18|few|TRBJ1-3|NA
CASSPLLLESASGNTIYF
TGTGCCAGCTCACCCCTTCTTTTGGAGTCCGCCTCTGGAAACACCATATATTTT
>TRBV29-1|NA|TRBJ1-1|NA
CSVLPAMNTEAFF
TGCAGCGTTCTACCGGCTATGAACACTGAAGCTTTCTTT
>TRBV6-5|NA|TRBJ2-7|NA
CASSYIGGSGEQYF
TGTGCCAGCAGTTACATCGGGGGCTCAGGCGAGCAGTACTTC
>TRBV19|NA|TRBJ1-5|TRBD1
CASSTRQGPQHF
TGTGCCAGTAGTACCCGACAGGGTCCCCAGCATTTT
>TRBV6-5|NA|TRBJ2-7|TRBD2
CASSYGTSGNEQYF
TGTGCCAGCAGTTACGGGACTAGCGGGAACGAGCAGTACTTC
>TRBV19|NA|TRBJ1-1|TRBD1
CASSMGTGARGTEAFF
TGTGCCAGTAGTATGGGGACAGGGGCCCGGGGGACTGAAGCTTTCTTT
>TRBV18|NA|TRBJ2-2|NA
CASSPNLAGTYTGELFF
TGTGCCAGCTCACCAAACCTGGCAGGGACGTACACCGGGGAGCTGTTTTTT
>TRBV28|NA|TRBJ1-4|NA
CASGGGATNEKLFF
TGTGCCAGCGGGGGGGGTGCAACTAATGAAAAACTGTTTTTT
>TRBV7-3|NA|TRBJ2-2|NA
CASSVRGTGELFF
TGTGCCAGCAGCGTAAGGGGGACCGGGGAGCTGTTTTTT
>TRBV27|NA|TRBJ1-2|NA
CASSLYGEGGYTF
TGTGCCAGCAGTTTATACGGGGAAGGCGGCTACACCTTC
>TRBV6-5|NA|TRBJ2-7|TRBD2
CASRLAGATSHEQYF
TGTGCCAGCAGACTAGCGGGGGCCACCTCCCACGAGCAGTACTTC
>TRBV7-2|NA|TRBJ1-2|NA
CASSPDRNPGGYTF
TGTGCCAGCAGCCCAGACAGGAACCCGGGGGGCTACACCTTC